This T cell receptor beta chain was found in a study of shared clonotypes between healthy human individuals. Study-wide context: Used for every donor were three CD4 naive, three CD4 memory, two CD8 naive and one CD8 memory plate.

In regard to this clone: Its antigen is as yet unknown.

Combining CD45RO+ cells with CCR7-negative CD45RA+ TemRA cells gave CD8 memory. Study-wide results and limits: Of the naive CD4 clonotypes, roughly 5.2% were shared across a few donors.

Samples underwent the assay at deep level. Sequenced by immunoSEQ multiplex PCR; TCRdb stores in-frame clones only, minus some. The table includes 100,000 to 120,000 clones, more than 65% detected once. The CDR3 consists of 13 residues. V was pared by 3 bases and J by 5 bases, with 12 bases between. Germline assignment: CDR1 SQVTM and CDR2 ANQGSEA. V is TRBV29-1 and J is TRBJ2-3, with D possibly matching TRBD1 (5 bases). The source material was memory CD8+ T cells sorted from blood. Subset in this sample: CD45RO+ cells pooled with CCR7-negative TemRA cells. The origin of this receptor is a woman aged 25 to 45 in good health. The CDR3 DNA sequence: TGCAGCGTTGAGAGACAGACAAAAGATACGCAGTATTTT. Translated: CSVERQTKDTQYF.